Sequencing of this TCR beta chain was carried out in a study of post-analysis software for immune sequencing data. General study points: Included in a set of roughly five TRBV segments more frequent in patients than controls were TRBV5-6, TRBV5-1 and TRBV20-1. Compared with controls, patients showed significantly lower normalized Chao1 diversity.

The CDR3 loop spans 15 amino acids. CDR1 is SGHAT and CDR2 is FQNNGV in the germline V gene. Unmatched junction bases numbered 6, after V lost 2 bases and J lost 5 bases. Researchers reported that TCR beta cDNA libraries carried unique molecular identifiers. Each CDR3 protein gets one entry after TCRdb re-called the PCR reads with MiXCR. The sample contains roughly 400,000 distinct CDR3 sequences, 30% to 45% of which appear only once. Turning to this clonotype: Its antigen is undetermined.

The material sequenced was blood. This receptor was obtained from a girl under 10 years old with multiple sclerosis. The chain is built from TRBV11-2 and TRBJ2-1; 7 bases align to TRBD2. The CDR3 coding sequence is TGTGCCAGCAGCTTACGGGGGAGGGATGACAATGAGCAGTTCTTC. Residues: CASSLRGRDDNEQFF.